The 16 T cell receptor beta chains reported below all come from one sample, sequenced in a study of blood T cell repertoires in COVID-19. Method: immunoSEQ multiplex PCR; TCRdb's copy keeps in-frame clones and lacks some. The sample consists of around 87,000 clones, nearly 90% of them appearing once. The sequenced material came from peripheral blood. The source of these receptors is a man aged 50-60 years with acute or convalescent COVID-19.

The genes are TRBV2 and TRBJ2-7, with D maybe TRBD2 (6 bases). Germline lookup yields CDR1 SNHLY and CDR2 FYNNEI. With 2 bases removed from V and 5 bases from J, the gap between germline ends came to 10 bases. The CDR3 loop spans 13 amino acids. This CDR3 is CASSERRGDEQYV. CDR3 DNA sequence: TGTGCCAGCAGTGAAAGGCGGGGCGACGAGCAGTACGTC.

This chain uses TRBV6-5 with TRBJ1-1, with TRBD1 matching over 8 bases. Germline V lookup: CDR1 MNHEY, CDR2 SVGAGI. V lost 6 bases, J lost 4 bases, and 4 bases stayed unmatched. The CDR3 contains 13 residues. The CDR3 reads CASSGRGLTEAFF. DNA for the CDR3: TGTGCCAGCAGCGGCAGGGGGCTCACTGAAGCTTTCTTT.

The chain carries TRBV18 and TRBJ1-2; D is unclear. In germline, CDR1 is KGHSH, CDR2 LQKENI. V was trimmed by 0 bases and J by 1 base, leaving 12 bases between them. The CDR3 totals 16 residues. CDR3 loop: CASSPPGKALNYGYTF. The CDR3 DNA is TGTGCCAGCTCACCACCGGGCAAGGCTCTTAACTATGGCTACACCTTC. Supplemented by reference TRBV18 and TRBJ1-2, the full variable domain reads NAGVMQNPRHLVRRRGQEARLRCSPMKGHSHVYWYRQLPEEGLKFMVYLQKENIIDESGMPKERFSAEFPKEGPSILRIQQVVRGDSAAYFCASSPPGKALNYGYTFGSGTRLTVV.

V is TRBV18 and J is TRBJ2-2; 8 positions agree with TRBD1. Trimming removed 6 bases from V and 6 bases from J; junction bases left unmatched: 6. Germline lookup yields CDR1 KGHSH and CDR2 LQKENI. CDR3 size: 14 residues. The CDR3, as DNA: TGTGCCAGCTCCCCATCGACAGGGGCCGGGGAGCTGTTTTTT. It translates to CASSPSTGAGELFF.

The chain combines TRBV6-1 with TRBJ1-5; no firm D call. The ends were cut back, 2 bases at V and 2 bases at J, with 10 bases in the middle. CDR1 is MNHNS, CDR2 SASEGT, per germline. The CDR3 is made up of 15 amino acids. The CDR3 DNA is TGTGCCAGCAGTGAACCCCGGAGGGGCAATCAGCCCCAGCATTTT. Its protein is CASSEPRRGNQPQHF.

This chain links TRBV27 with TRBJ1-1; no clear D gene. This CDR3 is built from 13 residues. V gave up 1 base and J gave up 3 bases, with 6 bases separating them. The germline gives CDR1 MNHEY, CDR2 SMNVEV (reference sequence). DNA for the CDR3: TGTGCCAGCAGTTTATATAGTTACACTGAAGCTTTCTTT. It yields the protein CASSLYSYTEAFF.

This CDR3 reads CASSLRAGAQETQYF. DNA of the CDR3: TGTGCCAGCAGCTTAAGAGCGGGGGCCCAAGAGACCCAGTACTTC. The chain links TRBV7-3 to TRBJ2-5; TRBD2 matches 8 bases. The J segment lost 1 base and the V segment lost 1 base, leaving 2 bases of the junction unmatched. The CDR3 totals 15 residues. Per the germline V gene, CDR1 is SGHTA and CDR2 is FQGTGA. The variable domain in full, completed from reference TRBV7-3 and TRBJ2-5, reads GAGVSQTPSNKVTEKGKYVELRCDPISGHTALYWYRQSLGQGPEFLIYFQGTGAADDSGLPNDRFFAVRPEGSVSTLKIQRTERGDSAVYLCASSLRAGAQETQYFGPGTRLLVL.

This clone was observed a single time. The chain recombines TRBV27 with TRBJ1-5; D is possibly TRBD1 (5 bases). Germline CDR1 is MNHEY and CDR2 is SMNVEV (reference sequence). V lost 6 bases and J 5 bases, leaving 17 bases between the germline ends. The CDR3 length is 15 residues. The CDR3 loop is CASRPGGVSDQPQHF. CDR3 sequence (DNA): TGTGCCAGCAGACCGGGGGGGGTCTCCGATCAGCCCCAGCATTTT.

The chain combines TRBV6-6 with TRBJ2-1; perhaps TRBD2 as D (5 bases). Trimming took 6 bases from V and 7 from J, leaving 13 bases between them. Germline V gene data show CDR1 as MNHNY and CDR2 as SVGAGI (reference sequence). This CDR3 contains 13 residues. CDR3 sequence reads: CASSRSGENEQFF. DNA for the CDR3: TGTGCCAGCAGCCGGAGCGGTGAGAATGAGCAGTTCTTC.

The chain employs TRBV12-3 or TRBV12-4 and TRBJ2-5; TRBD2 is a possible D gene (6 bases). Trimming removed 4 bases at V and 4 bases at J, with 10 bases between. The CDR3 consists of 13 residues. The CDR3, as DNA: TGTGCCAGCAGTTGGGGGGACGGAGAGACCCAGTACTTC. Translation: CASSWGDGETQYF.

The rearrangement links TRBV6-5 to TRBJ1-1; possibly TRBD1 for D (5 bases). V gave up 8 bases and J gave up 4 bases, with 20 bases separating them. CDR1 MNHEY and CDR2 SVGAGI come from the germline V gene. This CDR3 contains 15 residues. In DNA, the CDR3 is TGTGCCAGCCTAACACGTGGACGGGGGAGCACTGAAGCTTTCTTT. Protein product: CASLTRGRGSTEAFF.

The rearrangement links TRBV10-3 to TRBJ1-2; maybe TRBD1 (6 bases). Deletions cut 5 bases from V and 5 bases from J, with 12 bases between. Per the germline V gene, CDR1 is ENHRY and CDR2 is SYGVKD. The CDR3 runs to 13 residues. The CDR3 DNA reads as TGTGCCATCAGTCAGGACAGCCTGTATGGCTACACCTTC. Translation: CAISQDSLYGYTF.

The chain links TRBV30 to TRBJ1-1; perhaps TRBD1 as D (6 bases). Germline-derived CDR1 and CDR2 are GTSNPN and SVGIG (reference sequence). The CDR3 contains 19 residues. Trimming removed 5 bases from V and 0 bases from J, with 28 bases in between. CDR3 bases: TGTGCCTGGGGGACAAGTTTGCGGGGGGTTCCAAATTTGAACACTGAAGCTTTCTTT. Translation: CAWGTSLRGVPNLNTEAFF.

The rearrangement uses TRBV28 and TRBJ1-5; maybe TRBD1 (6 bases). The germline V and J ends were trimmed by 6 bases and 0 bases, with 18 bases remaining between them. This CDR3 region has 17 residues. Per germline, CDR1 MDHEN and CDR2 SYDVKM. CDR3 region: CASSSTTGAYSNQPQHF. The CDR3 nucleotides are TGTGCCAGCAGCTCGACGACAGGAGCTTATAGCAATCAGCCCCAGCATTTT.

The chain combines TRBV28 with TRBJ1-5; 8 bases match TRBD1. The junction had 4 bases not matched to a gene; V was cut back by 5 bases and J by 7 bases. The CDR3 totals 13 residues. Germline-derived CDR1 and CDR2 are MDHEN and SYDVKM. CDR3 sequence: CASSDRGKQPQHF. In DNA, the CDR3 is TGTGCCAGCAGTGACAGGGGAAAACAGCCCCAGCATTTT.

This clone was detected once. The gene calls are TRBV19 and TRBJ1-6, with TRBD1 identical over 10 bases. V gave up 7 bases and J gave up 8 bases; unmatched junction bases: 5. Germline V gives CDR1 LNHDA, CDR2 SQIVND (reference sequence). The CDR3 runs 14 residues. DNA of the CDR3: TGTGCCAGTAACCCGGGACAGGGGTATTCACCCCTCCACTTT. As protein: CASNPGQGYSPLHF.